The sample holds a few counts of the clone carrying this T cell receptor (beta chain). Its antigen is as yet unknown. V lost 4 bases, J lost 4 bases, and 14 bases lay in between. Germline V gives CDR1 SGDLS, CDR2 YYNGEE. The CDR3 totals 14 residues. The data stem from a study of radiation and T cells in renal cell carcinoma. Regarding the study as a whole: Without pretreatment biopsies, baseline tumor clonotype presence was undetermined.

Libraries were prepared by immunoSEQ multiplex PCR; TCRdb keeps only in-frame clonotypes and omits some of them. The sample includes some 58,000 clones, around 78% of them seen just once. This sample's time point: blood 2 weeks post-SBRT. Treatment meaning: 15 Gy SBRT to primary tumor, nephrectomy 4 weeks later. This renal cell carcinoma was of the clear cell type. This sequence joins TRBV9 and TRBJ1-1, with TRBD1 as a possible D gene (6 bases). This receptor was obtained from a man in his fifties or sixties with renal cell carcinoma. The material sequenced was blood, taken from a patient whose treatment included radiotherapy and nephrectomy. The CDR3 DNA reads TGTGCCAGCAGCACAACAGGGTGGAGCACTGAAGCTTTCTTT. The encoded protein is CASSTTGWSTEAFF. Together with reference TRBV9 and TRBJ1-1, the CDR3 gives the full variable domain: DSGVTQTPKHLITATGQRVTLRCSPRSGDLSVYWYQQSLDQGLQFLIQYYNGEERAKGNILERFSAQQFPDLHSELNLSSLELGDSALYFCASSTTGWSTEAFFGQGTRLTVV.